One and the same sample provided the 19 T cell receptor beta chains below, sequenced in a study of cytomegalovirus exposure and HLA in healthy donors. Researchers ran the PCR with 60 Vbeta and 13 Jbeta primers. Sequencing was performed with immunoSEQ multiplex PCR; in TCRdb, only in-frame clones are kept and a portion is missing. The data hold some 160,000 clones, with around 80% observed a single time. Material for sequencing was PBMCs. The receptors originated from a male donor in good health and CMV-seropositive.

Worth noting for this clone: The CDR3 end shows no conserved phenylalanine or tryptophan, and so a read error is likely. The V and J genes are TRBV29-1 and TRBJ1-2; the match to TRBD1 covers 11 bases. The junction had 12 bases not matched to a gene; V was cut back by 6 bases and J by 3 bases. This CDR3 has 16 amino acids. Germline-derived CDR1 and CDR2 are SQVTM and ANQGSEA. CDR3 in amino acids: CSVAMGQGEGDYGYTL. The DNA of the CDR3 is TGCAGCGTCGCTATGGGACAGGGGGAGGGAGACTATGGCTACACCCTC.

The chain is built from TRBV9 and TRBJ2-7, with 10 nucleotides matching TRBD2. Per germline, CDR1 SGDLS and CDR2 YYNGEE. The length of the CDR3 is 16 residues. V shed 3 bases, J shed 4 bases, and the junction held 10 bases outside the gene matches. The CDR3 loop reads CASSDAPLAGVYEQYF. In DNA, the CDR3 is TGTGCCAGCAGCGATGCCCCGCTAGCGGGAGTGTACGAGCAGTACTTC.

This clone turned up a few times. This chain links TRBV19 with TRBJ1-6; 11 bases agree with TRBD1. The CDR3 extends over 16 amino acids. J lost 4 bases, V lost 10 bases, and 9 bases had no gene match. Germline V gives CDR1 LNHDA, CDR2 SQIVND (reference sequence). Here the CDR3 reads CATGQGAAGYNSPLHF. CDR3 coding DNA: TGTGCCACCGGACAGGGGGCGGCCGGATATAATTCACCCCTCCACTTT.

The rearrangement joins TRBV7-3 to TRBJ2-1; 12 nucleotides match TRBD2. Per the germline V gene, CDR1 is SGHTA and CDR2 is FQGTGA. V lost 1 base to trimming and J lost 6 bases; unmatched junction nucleotides: 10. CDR3 length: 18 amino acids. In DNA, the CDR3 is TGTGCCAGCAGCTTAATCCCGACTAGCGGGAGATCTTTCAATGAGCAGTTCTTC. It yields the protein CASSLIPTSGRSFNEQFF. The full variable domain, rest sourced from reference TRBV7-3 and TRBJ2-1, is GAGVSQTPSNKVTEKGKYVELRCDPISGHTALYWYRQSLGQGPEFLIYFQGTGAADDSGLPNDRFFAVRPEGSVSTLKIQRTERGDSAVYLCASSLIPTSGRSFNEQFFGPGTRLTVL.

With respect to this clone: Other DNA variants within this sample encode the same CDR3. This sequence joins TRBV9 and TRBJ1-1; a weak D match, TRBD1 (5 bases). The germline V gene has CDR1 SGDLS and CDR2 YYNGEE. This CDR3 is built from 14 residues. Trimming left V 5 bases short and J 1 base short, with 12 bases between. The CDR3 loop is CASSATVSNTEAFF. In DNA, the CDR3 is TGTGCCAGCAGTGCGACAGTGTCGAACACTGAAGCTTTCTTT.

This clone was counted a single time. The CDR3, as DNA: TGTGCCAGCAGCCCACGACTAGCGGGAGGGCCCTACGAGCAGTACTTC. It translates to CASSPRLAGGPYEQYF. The chain employs TRBV11-2 and TRBJ2-7; 14 bases map to TRBD2. CDR3 size: 16 residues. Germline CDR1 SGHAT, CDR2 FQNNGV. The V segment lost 5 bases and the J segment 2 bases; nucleotides outside the gene matches: 5.

This chain joins TRBV19 and TRBJ2-2; TRBD2 matches at 7 bases. V trimming: 7 bases; J trimming: 0 bases; junction bases outside the gene matches: 5. The CDR3 sequence is 15 residues long. Germline V gene data show CDR1 as LNHDA and CDR2 as SQIVND (reference sequence). The DNA for the CDR3 is TGTGCCAGTATCGGGGGAGGGCCGAACACCGGGGAGCTGTTTTTT. It yields the protein CASIGGGPNTGELFF.

V and J are TRBV28 and TRBJ2-7, with TRBD1 identical over 7 bases. Trimming at V came to 6 bases and at J to 5 bases, leaving 10 bases not matched to a gene. Germline-derived CDR1 and CDR2 are MDHEN and SYDVKM. The CDR3 sequence is 14 residues long. CDR3 nucleotides: TGTGCCAGCAGACTCCCACTTACAGGGGACGAGCAGTACTTC. As protein: CASRLPLTGDEQYF.

The chain is built from TRBV4-3 and TRBJ2-3; weak D call: TRBD2 (6 bases). V lost 4 bases, J lost 1 base, and 12 bases lay in between. The CDR3 is 15 amino acids. Germline V CDR1 and CDR2: LGHNA, YSLEER. The DNA for the CDR3 is TGCGCCAGCAGCCGGAGGGCTGGGGGCACAGATACGCAGTATTTT. Its protein product is CASSRRAGGTDTQYF.

This chain connects TRBV6-6 to TRBJ2-5; TRBD2 matches at 10 bases. There are 14 residues in the CDR3. Trimming cost V 5 bases and J 6 bases; bases outside gene matches: 6. Germline V gene sequence: CDR1 MNHNY, CDR2 SVGAGI (reference sequence). The CDR3 bases are TGTGCCAGCAGTCAGGGACTAGCGCTGCAGACCCAGTACTTC. As protein: CASSQGLALQTQYF.

The chain employs TRBV29-1 and TRBJ2-1; D perhaps matches TRBD2 (5 bases). The length of the CDR3 is 12 residues. Per germline, CDR1 SQVTM and CDR2 ANQGSEA. Trimming took 8 bases from V and 8 from J, leaving 16 bases between them. CDR3 DNA sequence: TGCAGCTCCTCGGGCGGGCTACATGAGCAGTTCTTC. It translates to CSSSGGLHEQFF.

This sequence joins TRBV27 and TRBJ1-6, with 9 bases lining up with TRBD1. V was pared by 4 bases and J by 9 bases, with 1 base of the junction left unmatched. The CDR3 length is 13 residues. Germline CDR1 and CDR2: MNHEY and SMNVEV (reference sequence). CDR3 DNA: TGTGCCAGCAGTTGGGACAGGGTTTCACCCCTCCACTTT. This codes for CASSWDRVSPLHF.

The chain joins TRBV7-2 to TRBJ2-2; 9 bases map to TRBD2. V was clipped by 3 bases and J by 9 bases; unmatched bases: 8. The CDR3 spans 15 residues. CDR1 is SGHTA, CDR2 FQGNSA, per germline. CDR3 residues: CASSFRREGHRELFF. The CDR3 coding sequence is TGTGCCAGCAGCTTTAGGCGGGAGGGCCACAGGGAGCTGTTTTTT.

The chain employs TRBV6-5 and TRBJ2-1, with D possibly being TRBD1 (6 bases). CDR1 MNHEY and CDR2 SVGAGI come from the germline V gene. There are 15 residues in the CDR3. V gave up 3 bases and J gave up 5 bases, with 14 bases separating them. The CDR3 sequence is CASSYRQGLNNEQFF. CDR3 coding DNA: TGTGCCAGCAGTTATCGGCAGGGGTTAAACAATGAGCAGTTCTTC.

Only one count was recorded for this clone. The rearrangement joins TRBV5-1 to TRBJ2-1, with 7 bases lining up with TRBD1. There are 17 residues in the CDR3. The junction had 8 bases not matched to a gene; V was cut back by 2 bases and J by 0 bases. CDR1 SGHRS and CDR2 YFSETQ come from the germline V gene. The chain's CDR3 is CASSFESRDSSYNEQFF. CDR3 coding DNA: TGCGCCAGCAGCTTCGAAAGTAGGGACAGCTCCTACAATGAGCAGTTCTTC.

CDR3 sequence: CASSLISHTYEQYF. The CDR3 DNA reads as TGTGCCAGCAGCTTGATCAGTCATACCTACGAGCAGTACTTC. This rearrangement joins TRBV5-6 to TRBJ2-7; D is uncertain. Trimming removed 1 base from V and 2 bases from J, with 10 bases in between. The germline CDR1 and CDR2 sequences are SGHDT and YYEEEE. The CDR3 runs to 14 residues.

The chain employs TRBV7-8 and TRBJ2-3, with a weak D call TRBD1 (5 bases). Germline-derived CDR1 and CDR2 are SGHVS and FQNEAQ. The CDR3 is 14 residues long. V shed 1 base and J shed 5 bases, with 10 bases lying between them. CDR3 sequence: CASSLGNRGDTQYF. CDR3 coding DNA: TGTGCCAGCAGCTTAGGGAATAGGGGAGATACGCAGTATTTT.

This clone occurred a few times. The V and J genes are TRBV14 and TRBJ1-1; D is unresolved. V was cut by 0 bases and J by 2 bases, with 4 bases left in between. The CDR3 runs to 13 residues. Germline CDR1 reads SGHDN; CDR2 reads FVKESK. The CDR3 loop reads CASSQEYNTEAFF. Written as DNA, the CDR3 is TGTGCCAGCAGCCAAGAGTATAACACTGAAGCTTTCTTT.

The V call is TRBV5-1, the J call TRBJ1-3, with TRBD1 identical over 7 bases. The CDR3 covers 16 residues. J was trimmed by 6 bases and V by 0 bases; bases with no gene match: 9. Germline values: CDR1 SGHRS, CDR2 YFSETQ. As DNA, the CDR3 is TGCGCCAGCAGCTTGGGGTACAGACAGGGAAAAAACACCATATATTTT. Its protein is CASSLGYRQGKNTIYF. Full variable domain (rest looked up from reference TRBV5-1 and TRBJ1-3): KAGVTQTPRYLIKTRGQQVTLSCSPISGHRSVSWYQQTPGQGLQFLFEYFSETQRNKGNFPGRFSGRQFSNSRSEMNVSTLELGDSALYLCASSLGYRQGKNTIYFGEGSWLTVV.